This T cell receptor (beta chain) derives from a study of blood T cells in healthy people across ages. Study outcomes and limitations: Any changes in expanded clonotypes were possibly confounded, as donor CMV status remained unknown.

As for this clonotype: The antigen is undetermined.

The donors, healthy Caucasians from Russia, were aged roughly 6 to 90. Isolation yielded PBMCs, at least 6 million per sample, in every case. Per sample, at least 5 micrograms of total RNA were extracted. Alongside a J-beta primer mix, a sample-barcoded 5' primer served in a second PCR lasting roughly 6 to 11 cycles. TCRdb re-derived calls from the 5' RACE reads in MiXCR, one entry per CDR3 protein. The data contain around 1.5 million distinct CDR3 sequences, 42% of them singletons. Germline values: CDR1 MNHEY, CDR2 SMNVEV (reference sequence). There are 15 residues in the CDR3. V lost 1 base, J lost 1 base, and 10 bases lay in between.

The V gene is TRBV27, the J gene TRBJ1-1; possible D gene TRBD1, 6 bases. This receptor was obtained from a woman under 30 in good health. Specimen: blood. The CDR3 nucleotides are TGTGCCAGCAGTTTATTGGGCAGGGGGAACACTGAAGCTTTCTTT. Its protein product is CASSLLGRGNTEAFF.